Sequencing of this TCR beta chain was carried out in a study of T-cell memory formation after mild COVID-19. Findings and caveats of the study: Clones that shrank (day 15 to 85) were balanced CD4/CD8, whereas later expanders leaned CD4+.

One entry per CDR3 protein results from TCRdb running MiXCR on the 5' RACE reads. The data hold 430,000 or so distinct CDR3 sequences, with approximately 25% observed a single time. This clonotype was seen a handful of times. Its target is not known. The source is an adult woman who had mild COVID-19 (a few samples of this study predate the infection). Cell type and time point are not known. Material: PBMCs or a T cell subset sorted from them (not recorded which).

This chain's CDR3 is CASSYGPSGSNEQFF. The CDR3 DNA follows: TGTGCCAGCAGTTACGGCCCTAGCGGGAGCAATGAGCAGTTCTTC. The chain employs TRBV6-5 and TRBJ2-1; 10 bases match TRBD2. Germline trimming cut 2 bases from V and 6 bases from J; bases unmatched to any gene: 4. This CDR3 region has 15 residues. Germline lookup yields CDR1 MNHEY and CDR2 SVGAGI.